This TCR beta chain was recovered during a study of blood T cell repertoires in COVID-19. Study-wide context: The analysed material was cDNA or gDNA that came from T cells, B-cell-depleted T cells, or PBMCs.

Authors' data handling: Reference gene primer amplification gave nucleated cell count estimates. Assay: immunoSEQ multiplex PCR; the TCRdb copy retains only in-frame clones and omits some. V and J calls and clone size are those listed in that table; D and trimming were worked out from the DNA. Seen here are some 91,000 clones, over 75% observed once, and the top ten hold roughly 7.3%. The CDR3 contains 15 residues. CDR1 SNHLY and CDR2 FYNNEI come from the germline V gene. The V segment lost 4 bases and the J segment 1 base; nucleotides outside the gene matches: 6. This TCR was recovered from a man in his 70s with acute or convalescent COVID-19. Sequencing was carried out using peripheral blood. The chain has TRBV2 and TRBJ1-2, with 7 positions matching TRBD1. The CDR3 loop is CASSGPGTDNYGYTF. CDR3 coding DNA: TGTGCCAGCAGTGGACCCGGGACAGATAACTATGGCTACACCTTC.